The rows below give T cell receptor beta chains drawn from one sample of a study of OX40 agonist ivuxolimab in advanced cancers. Measured with immunoSEQ multiplex PCR; TCRdb has only the in-frame clones, and not every one. The table lists roughly 46,000 clones, roughly 90% of them singletons. Sequences were derived from CD4+ or CD8+ T cells sorted from blood, sampled in a trial of the OX40 agonist ivuxolimab. The source of these receptors is an adult with an advanced solid tumor such as melanoma, head and neck, liver or kidney cancer. The CDR3 runs from the conserved cysteine through the conserved F or W. The order of the fields is clone size, V gene, J gene, D gene, CDR3 protein, CDR3 DNA. The D gene is left open where the match is weak. Rows give clone size only sometimes, using once, few, many, or a class for an expanded clone.

abundance: .; v_gene: TRBV6-5; j_gene: TRBJ2-1; d_gene: .; CDR3aa: CASKTGSSYNEQFF; CDR3nt: TGTGCCAGCAAAACGGGGAGCTCCTACAATGAGCAGTTCTTC
abundance: .; v_gene: TRBV5-4; j_gene: TRBJ2-7; d_gene: .; CDR3aa: CASSFGLTYEQYF; CDR3nt: TGTGCCAGCAGCTTCGGCCTTACCTACGAGCAGTACTTC
abundance: .; v_gene: TRBV25-1; j_gene: TRBJ1-5; d_gene: .; CDR3aa: CASRGDSNQPQHF; CDR3nt: TGTGCCAGCAGGGGAGACAGCAATCAGCCCCAGCATTTT
abundance: .; v_gene: TRBV13; j_gene: TRBJ2-7; d_gene: .; CDR3aa: CASSSRDPSSYEQYF; CDR3nt: TGTGCCAGCAGCTCCCGGGACCCCAGCTCCTACGAGCAGTACTTC
abundance: .; v_gene: TRBV27; j_gene: TRBJ2-5; d_gene: TRBD2; CDR3aa: CASSDTSGGETQYF; CDR3nt: TGTGCCAGCAGCGACACTAGCGGGGGGGAGACCCAGTACTTC
abundance: .; v_gene: TRBV5-6; j_gene: TRBJ2-3; d_gene: TRBD2; CDR3aa: CASSLLSGAADTQYF; CDR3nt: TGTGCCAGCAGCTTGTTAAGCGGGGCGGCAGATACGCAGTATTTT
abundance: .; v_gene: TRBV9; j_gene: TRBJ2-7; d_gene: TRBD2; CDR3aa: CASSVHGGRDDEQYF; CDR3nt: TGTGCCAGCAGCGTCCATGGCGGGAGAGACGACGAGCAGTACTTC
abundance: .; v_gene: TRBV7-9; j_gene: TRBJ1-2; d_gene: .; CDR3aa: CASSASDSPWYGYTF; CDR3nt: TGTGCCAGCAGTGCTTCGGACAGCCCTTGGTATGGCTACACCTTC
abundance: .; v_gene: TRBV7-9; j_gene: TRBJ1-5; d_gene: .; CDR3aa: CASSLDNQPQHF; CDR3nt: TGTGCCAGCAGCTTAGATAATCAGCCCCAGCATTTT
abundance: .; v_gene: TRBV9; j_gene: TRBJ2-7; d_gene: TRBD1; CDR3aa: CASSDRDREGEQYF; CDR3nt: TGTGCCAGCAGCGACCGGGACAGGGAAGGCGAGCAGTACTTC
abundance: .; v_gene: TRBV19; j_gene: TRBJ1-1; d_gene: .; CDR3aa: CASSPRGDGGPEAFF; CDR3nt: TGTGCCAGTTCCCCGCGGGGCGACGGTGGGCCTGAAGCTTTCTTT
abundance: .; v_gene: TRBV29-1; j_gene: TRBJ2-3; d_gene: .; CDR3aa: CSVEGLPPRADTQYF; CDR3nt: TGCAGCGTTGAAGGGTTACCACCCCGCGCAGATACGCAGTATTTT
abundance: .; v_gene: TRBV21-1; j_gene: TRBJ2-2; d_gene: .; CDR3aa: CASSKGRGPNTGELFF; CDR3nt: TGTGCCAGCAGCAAAGGGCGAGGACCGAACACCGGGGAGCTGTTTTTT
abundance: .; v_gene: TRBV9; j_gene: TRBJ2-5; d_gene: .; CDR3aa: CASSVDEETQYF; CDR3nt: TGTGCCAGCAGCGTAGACGAAGAGACCCAGTACTTC
abundance: .; v_gene: TRBV11-3; j_gene: TRBJ1-6; d_gene: .; CDR3aa: CASSLGAVSYNSPLHF; CDR3nt: TGTGCCAGCAGCTTAGGAGCCGTATCCTATAATTCACCCCTCCACTTT
abundance: .; v_gene: TRBV25-1; j_gene: TRBJ2-7; d_gene: .; CDR3aa: CASSEEAGSYEQYF; CDR3nt: TGTGCCAGCAGTGAAGAAGCAGGCTCCTACGAGCAGTACTTC
abundance: .; v_gene: TRBV9; j_gene: TRBJ1-5; d_gene: TRBD1; CDR3aa: CASSTGQGMSPQHF; CDR3nt: TGTGCCAGCAGCACCGGACAGGGTATGTCGCCCCAGCATTTT
abundance: .; v_gene: TRBV13; j_gene: TRBJ2-2; d_gene: .; CDR3aa: CASSLGQGTAELFF; CDR3nt: TGTGCCAGCAGCTTAGGTCAGGGGACGGCGGAGCTGTTTTTT
abundance: .; v_gene: TRBV19; j_gene: TRBJ2-7; d_gene: .; CDR3aa: CASSKPDYEQYF; CDR3nt: TGTGCCAGTAGTAAACCGGACTACGAGCAGTACTTC
abundance: .; v_gene: TRBV18; j_gene: TRBJ2-3; d_gene: .; CDR3aa: CASSPKGGASLDTQYF; CDR3nt: TGTGCCAGCTCACCTAAGGGAGGTGCCAGCCTAGATACGCAGTATTTT
abundance: .; v_gene: TRBV27; j_gene: TRBJ1-2; d_gene: .; CDR3aa: CASSAYSAGSYTF; CDR3nt: TGTGCCAGCAGTGCGTATTCGGCGGGGAGCTACACCTTC
abundance: .; v_gene: TRBV21-1; j_gene: TRBJ2-3; d_gene: .; CDR3aa: CASSPLGGPKITDTQYF; CDR3nt: TGTGCCAGCAGCCCCCTAGGAGGACCTAAGATCACAGATACGCAGTATTTT
abundance: once; v_gene: TRBV2; j_gene: TRBJ2-4; d_gene: .; CDR3aa: CASRPDFTLAKNIQYF; CDR3nt: TGTGCCAGCAGGCCCGACTTTACGCTAGCCAAAAACATTCAGTACTTC
abundance: .; v_gene: TRBV15; j_gene: TRBJ1-4; d_gene: TRBD1; CDR3aa: CATSKGTGGLEVMVEKLFF; CDR3nt: TGTGCCACCAGCAAAGGGACAGGGGGCTTGGAGGTAATGGTTGAAAAACTGTTTTTT
abundance: .; v_gene: TRBV5-1; j_gene: TRBJ2-2; d_gene: TRBD1; CDR3aa: CASSSGQGANTGELFF; CDR3nt: TGCGCCAGCAGCTCGGGACAGGGGGCGAACACCGGGGAGCTGTTTTTT
abundance: .; v_gene: TRBV7-9; j_gene: TRBJ2-5; d_gene: .; CDR3aa: CASSLLSGARETQYF; CDR3nt: TGTGCCAGCAGCTTATTATCAGGGGCAAGGGAGACCCAGTACTTC
abundance: .; v_gene: TRBV4-3; j_gene: TRBJ2-2; d_gene: .; CDR3aa: CASSQDSTAGELFF; CDR3nt: TGCGCCAGCAGCCAAGATTCTACGGCCGGGGAGCTGTTTTTT
abundance: .; v_gene: TRBV5-5; j_gene: TRBJ2-1; d_gene: .; CDR3aa: CASSFNGEQFF; CDR3nt: TGTGCCAGCAGCTTTAACGGTGAGCAGTTCTTC
abundance: .; v_gene: TRBV28; j_gene: TRBJ2-3; d_gene: .; CDR3aa: CASSLGDTQYF; CDR3nt: TGTGCCAGCAGTTTGGGGGATACGCAGTATTTT
abundance: .; v_gene: TRBV28; j_gene: TRBJ2-7; d_gene: .; CDR3aa: CASSPHYEQYF; CDR3nt: TGTGCCAGCAGTCCCCACTACGAGCAGTACTTC
abundance: .; v_gene: TRBV19; j_gene: TRBJ2-1; d_gene: .; CDR3aa: CASTTASSYNEQFF; CDR3nt: TGTGCCAGTACGACCGCTAGCTCCTACAATGAGCAGTTCTTC
abundance: .; v_gene: TRBV25-1; j_gene: TRBJ2-7; d_gene: .; CDR3aa: CASSESYEQYF; CDR3nt: TGTGCCAGCAGTGAATCCTACGAGCAGTACTTC
abundance: .; v_gene: TRBV6-5; j_gene: TRBJ2-7; d_gene: .; CDR3aa: CASSYKGGPFKQYF; CDR3nt: TGTGCCAGCAGTTACAAGGGGGGCCCCTTCAAGCAGTACTTC
abundance: .; v_gene: TRBV15; j_gene: TRBJ1-1; d_gene: .; CDR3aa: CATSRDQQYTEAFF; CDR3nt: TGTGCCACCAGCAGAGATCAACAGTACACTGAAGCTTTCTTT
abundance: .; v_gene: TRBV19; j_gene: TRBJ2-3; d_gene: .; CDR3aa: CASSLPGYTDTQYF; CDR3nt: TGTGCCAGTAGTCTCCCAGGGTACACAGATACGCAGTATTTT
abundance: .; v_gene: TRBV19; j_gene: TRBJ2-7; d_gene: TRBD2; CDR3aa: CASSIGTSGSNEQYF; CDR3nt: TGTGCCAGTAGTATCGGGACTAGCGGGAGTAACGAGCAGTACTTC
abundance: .; v_gene: TRBV13; j_gene: TRBJ2-2; d_gene: .; CDR3aa: CASSWNRVSGELFF; CDR3nt: TGTGCCAGCAGCTGGAACAGGGTTTCCGGGGAGCTGTTTTTT
abundance: few; v_gene: TRBV28; j_gene: TRBJ2-7; d_gene: .; CDR3aa: CASSWRGRGEQYF; CDR3nt: TGTGCCAGCAGTTGGAGGGGCAGGGGCGAGCAGTACTTC
abundance: .; v_gene: TRBV7-6; j_gene: TRBJ1-1; d_gene: .; CDR3aa: CASSLSGLTEAFF; CDR3nt: TGTGCCAGCAGCTTATCAGGGCTCACTGAAGCTTTCTTT
abundance: once; v_gene: TRBV28; j_gene: TRBJ2-5; d_gene: .; CDR3aa: CASSLAGAGETQYF; CDR3nt: TGTGCCAGCAGTTTAGCGGGGGCCGGAGAGACCCAGTACTTC
abundance: .; v_gene: TRBV9; j_gene: TRBJ2-1; d_gene: TRBD2; CDR3aa: CASSDRTSNEQFF; CDR3nt: TGTGCCAGCAGCGATCGGACTAGCAATGAGCAGTTCTTC
abundance: .; v_gene: TRBV7-2; j_gene: TRBJ2-5; d_gene: .; CDR3aa: CASSLGYGETQYF; CDR3nt: TGTGCCAGCAGCTTAGGCTACGGAGAGACCCAGTACTTC
abundance: .; v_gene: TRBV28; j_gene: TRBJ2-5; d_gene: TRBD1; CDR3aa: CASSLPSTGSETQYF; CDR3nt: TGTGCCAGCAGTTTACCCTCGACAGGGAGTGAGACCCAGTACTTC
abundance: .; v_gene: TRBV28; j_gene: TRBJ2-1; d_gene: TRBD2; CDR3aa: CASSLSTSRPGEDEQFF; CDR3nt: TGTGCCAGCAGTTTGTCGACTAGCAGACCCGGGGAGGATGAGCAGTTCTTC
abundance: .; v_gene: TRBV28; j_gene: TRBJ2-2; d_gene: .; CDR3aa: CASSSRGSGELFF; CDR3nt: TGTGCCAGCAGTTCCCGAGGGAGTGGGGAGCTGTTTTTT
abundance: .; v_gene: TRBV2; j_gene: TRBJ2-5; d_gene: .; CDR3aa: CASSEGGTLETQYF; CDR3nt: TGTGCCAGCAGTGAGGGAGGAACCTTAGAGACCCAGTACTTC
abundance: .; v_gene: TRBV29-1; j_gene: TRBJ2-5; d_gene: .; CDR3aa: CSVEDLGLVETQYF; CDR3nt: TGCAGCGTTGAAGATTTGGGCCTCGTGGAGACCCAGTACTTC
abundance: .; v_gene: TRBV6-6; j_gene: TRBJ1-1; d_gene: TRBD1; CDR3aa: CASSAQVDRVNTEAFF; CDR3nt: TGTGCCAGCAGCGCCCAAGTGGACAGGGTGAACACTGAAGCTTTCTTT
abundance: .; v_gene: TRBV27; j_gene: TRBJ2-7; d_gene: TRBD1; CDR3aa: CASREGGPYEQYF; CDR3nt: TGTGCCAGCAGGGAAGGGGGCCCCTACGAGCAGTACTTC
abundance: .; v_gene: TRBV19; j_gene: TRBJ2-3; d_gene: .; CDR3aa: CASSIEGRDTDTQYF; CDR3nt: TGTGCCAGTAGTATTGAGGGGCGGGACACAGATACGCAGTATTTT
abundance: .; v_gene: TRBV27; j_gene: TRBJ2-1; d_gene: .; CDR3aa: CASSSTTARQQFF; CDR3nt: TGTGCCAGCAGTTCCACGACTGCACGACAGCAGTTCTTC
abundance: .; v_gene: TRBV7-2; j_gene: TRBJ1-4; d_gene: .; CDR3aa: CASSLRGEANEKLFF; CDR3nt: TGTGCCAGCAGCTTACGGGGGGAAGCTAATGAAAAACTGTTTTTT
abundance: .; v_gene: TRBV29-1; j_gene: TRBJ1-5; d_gene: .; CDR3aa: CSAEEGLGVNQPQHF; CDR3nt: TGCAGCGCTGAGGAGGGGCTAGGGGTCAATCAGCCCCAGCATTTT
abundance: .; v_gene: TRBV7-6; j_gene: TRBJ2-7; d_gene: .; CDR3aa: CASSLGGAEQYF; CDR3nt: TGTGCCAGCAGCTTAGGGGGGGCCGAGCAGTACTTC
abundance: .; v_gene: TRBV9; j_gene: TRBJ2-7; d_gene: .; CDR3aa: CASSFRPGQGSTEQYF; CDR3nt: TGTGCCAGCAGCTTCAGACCAGGGCAGGGCTCTACCGAGCAGTACTTC
abundance: once; v_gene: TRBV28; j_gene: TRBJ1-1; d_gene: .; CDR3aa: CASSSRELNTEAFF; CDR3nt: TGTGCCAGCAGTTCGAGGGAACTGAACACTGAAGCTTTCTTT
abundance: .; v_gene: TRBV27; j_gene: TRBJ2-7; d_gene: .; CDR3aa: CASSPRPQALYEQYF; CDR3nt: TGTGCCAGCAGTCCCAGACCCCAGGCCCTCTACGAGCAGTACTTC
abundance: .; v_gene: TRBV6-4; j_gene: TRBJ2-3; d_gene: TRBD2; CDR3aa: CASNEGAGEADTQYF; CDR3nt: TGTGCCAGCAATGAGGGAGCGGGAGAGGCAGATACGCAGTATTTT
abundance: .; v_gene: TRBV9; j_gene: TRBJ1-4; d_gene: .; CDR3aa: CASSPEGRGNEKLFF; CDR3nt: TGTGCCAGCAGCCCCGAGGGACGGGGGAATGAAAAACTGTTTTTT
abundance: .; v_gene: TRBV27; j_gene: TRBJ2-5; d_gene: TRBD2; CDR3aa: CASSPTGTSVETQYF; CDR3nt: TGTGCCAGCAGTCCCACCGGGACTAGCGTTGAGACCCAGTACTTC